This is a list of T cell receptor beta chains from one sample in a study of T cells after yellow fever vaccination. TCRdb re-analysed the 5' RACE reads in MiXCR, keeping a single row per CDR3 protein. The sample carries approximately 250,000 distinct CDR3 sequences, about 5% recorded once. The sample was CD4+ T cells sorted from PBMCs, taken on the day of the yellow fever booster vaccination. These receptors were obtained from a man younger than 30 who received the YFV17D yellow fever vaccine. Each CDR3 is given with its conserved first and last residue.

TRBV10-3 | CAISDWEPLNYGYTF
TRBV5-1 | CASSLGEVSDGYTF
TRBV9 | CASTTARGSEQFF
TRBV6-5 | CASSSGQGVSQPQHF
TRBV6-2/TRBV6-3 | CASRRSGQGNSYGYTF
TRBV9 | CASSSIPGQGAGELFF
TRBV7-2 | CASSKTTGSPSVYNEQFF
TRBV5-1 | CASRMTREETQYF
TRBV16 | CASSQRDNYGYTF
TRBV9 | CASSDRTGMNTEAFF
TRBV10-3 | CAISDRTSGNTDTQYF
TRBV5-1 | CASSFPTGSYEQYF
TRBV5-1 | CASSVQGIGEQYF
TRBV5-1 | CASSLGDSSYNEQFF
TRBV12-3/TRBV12-4 | CASSPSTGAGNYGYTF
TRBV18 | CASSPISGVTDTQYF
TRBV10-1 | CASSEGLAPYEQYF
TRBV2 | CASTSSGARMSNQPQHF
TRBV7-3 | CASSYTGSSGANVLTF
TRBV5-4 | CASSPLGRAGGYTF
TRBV10-3 | CAISGSGSEQYF
TRBV6-2/TRBV6-3 | CASSSDNRAPYGYTF